This T cell receptor beta chain was found in a study of T cell repertoires in ileal Crohn's disease. Study-wide context: Every patient was operated on for stricturing (about 60%) or penetrating (approximately 40%) complications.

Germline CDR1 reads SEHNR; CDR2 reads FQNEAQ (reference sequence). The CDR3 runs 12 residues. V shed 1 base and J shed 5 bases, with 3 bases lying between them. Time point defined: proximal margin of the surgical specimen (macroscopically non-inflamed). Generated by immunoSEQ multiplex PCR, the TCRdb table keeps only in-frame clones and is missing some. The table has thousands of clones, roughly 78% seen once. V usage is TRBV7-9 and J usage is TRBJ1-5; D is unresolved. The TCR originated in an adult with Crohn's disease. The sequenced material came from ileal tissue. The CDR3 here is CASSLGYQPQHF. The DNA of the CDR3 is TGTGCCAGCAGCTTAGGGTATCAGCCCCAGCATTTT.